A selection of T cell receptor beta chains follows, all from one sample in a study of vaccination and CD4 T cells after COVID-19. TCRdb independently ran MiXCR on the PCR reads; one entry per CDR3 protein. The table has about 21,000 distinct CDR3 sequences, roughly 50% seen once. Their cognate antigens are unknown. The sample taken for sequencing was CD4+ T cells from blood, cultured in vitro. Receptors were obtained from a human donor who had recovered from COVID-19. CDR3s include the opening cysteine and the closing phenylalanine or tryptophan. The D gene is left open where the match is weak. Where a row states a size, it is once, few, many or the class of an expanded clone; other rows omit it.

-	TRBV6-1	TRBD1	TRBJ1-2	CASTPDRALDGYTF	TGTGCCAGCACCCCGGACAGGGCTCTGGATGGCTACACCTTC
-	TRBV23-1	-	TRBJ1-1	CASSCKGTMNTEAFF	TGCGCCAGCAGTTGCAAGGGAACCATGAACACTGAAGCTTTCTTT
-	TRBV6-1	TRBD2	TRBJ2-7	CASSEIGSGGPWSYEQYF	TGTGCCAGCAGTGAAATTGGTAGCGGGGGCCCCTGGTCCTACGAGCAGTACTTC
few	TRBV7-2	-	TRBJ2-5	CASSTGLGGQETQYF	TGTGCCAGCAGCACCGGACTAGGGGGACAAGAGACCCAGTACTTC
-	TRBV7-6	TRBD1	TRBJ2-2	CASSRDREGTGELFF	TGTGCCAGCAGCCGGGACAGGGAGGGGACCGGGGAGCTGTTTTTT
few	TRBV20-1	-	TRBJ1-5	CSSMGEPDQPQHF	TGCAGCAGCATGGGGGAGCCGGATCAGCCCCAGCATTTT
few	TRBV7-9	TRBD1	TRBJ1-2	CASSPDRVGDGYTF	TGTGCCAGCAGCCCGGACAGGGTTGGAGATGGCTACACCTTC
few	TRBV7-8	-	TRBJ2-5	CASSLAGETQYF	TGTGCCAGCAGCTTAGCGGGAGAGACCCAGTACTTC
-	TRBV10-3	-	TRBJ1-5	CAISEGGARGQPQHF	TGTGCCATCAGTGAAGGGGGGGCGCGTGGTCAGCCCCAGCATTTT
-	TRBV2	-	TRBJ2-3	CASLEAGPTDTQYF	TGTGCCAGCCTCGAGGCGGGGCCTACAGATACGCAGTATTTT
-	TRBV19	-	TRBJ1-1	CASSALDRNTEAFF	TGTGCCAGTAGTGCGCTGGACAGGAACACTGAAGCTTTCTTT
-	TRBV25-1	TRBD2	TRBJ2-1	CASSGSGGSYNEQFF	TGTGCCAGCAGTGGTAGCGGGGGAAGTTACAATGAGCAGTTCTTC
-	TRBV7-7	TRBD1	TRBJ2-2	CASSPPGQGAGELFF	TGTGCTAGCAGCCCACCGGGACAGGGGGCCGGGGAGCTGTTTTTT